This T cell receptor beta chain comes out of a study of cytomegalovirus exposure and HLA in healthy donors. Across the study: Unique TCRs from HLA-typed donors, approximately 80 million of them, were held in an early data release.

CDR1 is SEHNR, CDR2 FQNEAQ, per germline (reference sequence). The CDR3 extends over 13 amino acids. J was trimmed by 5 bases and V by 10 bases; bases with no gene match: 4. Use of 60 Vbeta and 13 Jbeta primers characterized the PCR. Only in-frame clones appear in the TCRdb table, and some are missing; sequencing was by immunoSEQ multiplex PCR. Seen here are roughly 190,000 clones, roughly 80% observed once, and the top ten hold about 1.7%. Of note for this clone: What it recognizes is unknown.

Study-level results: A list of approximately 150 TCR beta chains associated with cytomegalovirus was given. In vitro checks showed that a few CMV-associated chains really do target CMV antigens.

The sequence came from a woman between 18 and 29 years old in good health and CMV-seronegative. Sequencing was done on a sample of PBMCs. V gene TRBV7-9 combines with J gene TRBJ2-2; 10 bases are a match to TRBD2. The CDR3 loop reads CATGTSETGELFF. As DNA, the CDR3 is TGTGCCACCGGGACTAGCGAGACCGGGGAGCTGTTTTTT. The variable domain in full, with the rest retrieved from reference TRBV7-9 and TRBJ2-2, is DTGVSQNPRHKITKRGQNVTFRCDPISEHNRLYWYRQTLGQGPEFLTYFQNEAQLEKSRLLSDRFSAERPKGSFSTLEIQRTEQGDSAMYLCATGTSETGELFFGEGSRLTVL.